A selection of T cell receptor beta chains follows, all from one sample in a study of blood T cell repertoires in COVID-19. Libraries were prepared by immunoSEQ multiplex PCR; TCRdb keeps only in-frame clonotypes and omits some of them. The sample lists 230,000 or so clones, 86% seen once, with about 4% in the top ten. Material for sequencing was PBMCs or T cells enriched from blood (not recorded which). These receptors were collected from a woman aged 40 to 50 with acute COVID-19. Each CDR3 is given with its conserved first and last residue. Fields, in order: V gene, J gene, clone size, D gene, CDR3 DNA, CDR3 protein. D genes are given only for firm matches. The size of a clone is reported for some rows only, either as once, few or many, or as a class for expanded clones.

v_call: TRBV5-1
j_call: TRBJ1-1
clone_size: few
d_call: TRBD1
cdr3_nt: TGCGCCAGCAGACCGGATCTTATGAGGGGGCGCGGGGACACTGAAGCTTTCTTT
cdr3_aa: CASRPDLMRGRGDTEAFF

v_call: TRBV19
j_call: TRBJ2-4
clone_size: -
d_call: -
cdr3_nt: TGTGCCAGTAGTAAACTCCAGGGAGCCAAAAACATTCAGTACTTC
cdr3_aa: CASSKLQGAKNIQYF

v_call: TRBV4-3
j_call: TRBJ2-5
clone_size: few
d_call: -
cdr3_nt: TGCGCCAGCAGCCAAGCGTACAGGGTACGGGAGACCCAGTACTTC
cdr3_aa: CASSQAYRVRETQYF

v_call: TRBV2
j_call: TRBJ1-2
clone_size: -
d_call: TRBD1
cdr3_nt: TGTGCCAGCAGCGACCGACAGGGCACGACCTTGGTCTATGGCTACACCTTC
cdr3_aa: CASSDRQGTTLVYGYTF

v_call: TRBV28
j_call: TRBJ1-2
clone_size: -
d_call: TRBD1
cdr3_nt: TGTGCCAGCAGCCAGACAGGGGTGGCTGGCTACACCTTC
cdr3_aa: CASSQTGVAGYTF

v_call: TRBV6-5
j_call: TRBJ1-5
clone_size: -
d_call: TRBD1
cdr3_nt: TGTGCCAGCAGTAAAACCGGGACAGATGTAGGTCCCCAGCATTTT
cdr3_aa: CASSKTGTDVGPQHF

v_call: TRBV24-1
j_call: TRBJ2-3
clone_size: -
d_call: -
cdr3_nt: TGTGCCACCAGTGAGCTTACGGCAGGGCGGCCAGATACGCAGTATTTT
cdr3_aa: CATSELTAGRPDTQYF

v_call: TRBV19
j_call: TRBJ1-2
clone_size: few
d_call: TRBD1
cdr3_nt: TGTGCCAGTAGTACCTTAAGAAGACAGGGTGCATCGGGTGGCTACACCTTC
cdr3_aa: CASSTLRRQGASGGYTF

v_call: TRBV5-5
j_call: TRBJ2-7
clone_size: -
d_call: -
cdr3_nt: TGTGCCAGCAGCTTGTTATTCCAGGGATCCTACGAGCAGTACTTC
cdr3_aa: CASSLLFQGSYEQYF

v_call: TRBV5-1
j_call: TRBJ1-2
clone_size: -
d_call: -
cdr3_nt: TGCGCCAGCAGCCTTGACACTTTCTATGGCTACACCTTC
cdr3_aa: CASSLDTFYGYTF

v_call: TRBV29-1
j_call: TRBJ2-1
clone_size: -
d_call: -
cdr3_nt: TGCAGCGCGAGGACTGCCAATGAGCAGTTCTTC
cdr3_aa: CSARTANEQFF

v_call: TRBV5-1
j_call: TRBJ1-4
clone_size: -
d_call: -
cdr3_nt: TGCGCCAGCAGCTTGGACGGAGTTAATGAAAAACTGTTTTTT
cdr3_aa: CASSLDGVNEKLFF

v_call: TRBV3-1/TRBV3-2
j_call: TRBJ2-1
clone_size: -
d_call: -
cdr3_nt: TGTGCCAGCAGCCAAACAGGGTTGGACTACAATGAGCAGTTCTTC
cdr3_aa: CASSQTGLDYNEQFF

v_call: TRBV19
j_call: TRBJ1-4
clone_size: -
d_call: -
cdr3_nt: TGTGCCAGCACCGCTATGGCGGGGCATGAAAAACTGTTTTTT
cdr3_aa: CASTAMAGHEKLFF

v_call: TRBV5-1
j_call: TRBJ2-2
clone_size: -
d_call: TRBD1
cdr3_nt: TGCGCCAGCAGCTCAAGGACAGGGGCGGCCGGGGAGCTGTTTTTT
cdr3_aa: CASSSRTGAAGELFF

v_call: TRBV4-1
j_call: TRBJ2-3
clone_size: -
d_call: -
cdr3_nt: TGCGCCAGCAGCCAAGAAACCGGGGGGCGGGGAGATACGCAGTATTTT
cdr3_aa: CASSQETGGRGDTQYF

v_call: TRBV27
j_call: TRBJ1-1
clone_size: -
d_call: -
cdr3_nt: TGTGCCAGCAGTACTAGACTGAACACTGAAGCTTTCTTT
cdr3_aa: CASSTRLNTEAFF

v_call: TRBV6-5
j_call: TRBJ2-2
clone_size: -
d_call: -
cdr3_nt: TGTGCCAGCAGTTATCAGGGAGGGCTGTTTTTT
cdr3_aa: CASSYQGGLFF

v_call: TRBV7-2
j_call: TRBJ2-7
clone_size: -
d_call: TRBD1
cdr3_nt: TGTGCCAGCAGCCCCCGGGGACAGCCCGGCGGCTACGAGCAGTACTTC
cdr3_aa: CASSPRGQPGGYEQYF

v_call: TRBV6-5
j_call: TRBJ1-3
clone_size: -
d_call: -
cdr3_nt: TGTGCCAGCAGTTACGGAGGGATTGGAAACACCATATATTTT
cdr3_aa: CASSYGGIGNTIYF

v_call: TRBV14
j_call: TRBJ1-2
clone_size: -
d_call: -
cdr3_nt: TGTGCCAGCTCTGGGGGCGCGGCGTCCGGCTACACCTTC
cdr3_aa: CASSGGAASGYTF

v_call: TRBV2
j_call: TRBJ1-1
clone_size: -
d_call: -
cdr3_nt: TGTGCCAGCAGTGAAGTTACAGGGATGAACACTGAAGCTTTCTTT
cdr3_aa: CASSEVTGMNTEAFF

v_call: TRBV6-6
j_call: TRBJ2-2
clone_size: -
d_call: -
cdr3_nt: TGTGCCAGCAGTTACGCGGCGGGTAACACCGGGGAGCTGTTTTTT
cdr3_aa: CASSYAAGNTGELFF

v_call: TRBV19
j_call: TRBJ2-1
clone_size: -
d_call: -
cdr3_nt: TGTGCCAGTAGTATAACCTACGGGGAGCAGTTCTTC
cdr3_aa: CASSITYGEQFF

v_call: TRBV9
j_call: TRBJ2-1
clone_size: -
d_call: TRBD1
cdr3_nt: TGTGCCAGCAGCGCCCCCGGGACAGGGATCGGTGAGCAGTTCTTC
cdr3_aa: CASSAPGTGIGEQFF

v_call: TRBV12-3/TRBV12-4
j_call: TRBJ2-3
clone_size: -
d_call: TRBD1
cdr3_nt: TGTGCCAGCCGGGACAGGGGAGAAGATACGCAGTATTTT
cdr3_aa: CASRDRGEDTQYF

v_call: TRBV5-5
j_call: TRBJ1-5
clone_size: -
d_call: TRBD1
cdr3_nt: TGTGCCAGCAGCCCGACAGGGGGAGTTCAGCCCCAACATTTT
cdr3_aa: CASSPTGGVQPQHF

v_call: TRBV9
j_call: TRBJ2-2
clone_size: -
d_call: -
cdr3_nt: TGTGCCAGCAGCACAGTCACAGGGTTGGTCTCCGGGGAGCTGTTTTTT
cdr3_aa: CASSTVTGLVSGELFF

v_call: TRBV7-2
j_call: TRBJ1-4
clone_size: once
d_call: -
cdr3_nt: TGTGCCAGCAGCTTAGTAACAGCAACTAATGAAAAACTGTTTTTT
cdr3_aa: CASSLVTATNEKLFF

v_call: TRBV12-3/TRBV12-4
j_call: TRBJ2-7
clone_size: -
d_call: -
cdr3_nt: TGTGCCAGCACAGGGTTATCCTACGAGCAGTACTTC
cdr3_aa: CASTGLSYEQYF

v_call: TRBV7-3
j_call: TRBJ1-1
clone_size: -
d_call: -
cdr3_nt: TGTGCCAGCAGTTTTCAGATGAACACTGAAGCTTTCTTT
cdr3_aa: CASSFQMNTEAFF

v_call: TRBV15
j_call: TRBJ2-6
clone_size: -
d_call: -
cdr3_nt: TGTGCCACCAGCAGTCCCCTAAACTCTGGGGCCAACGTCCTGACTTTC
cdr3_aa: CATSSPLNSGANVLTF

v_call: TRBV5-4
j_call: TRBJ2-7
clone_size: -
d_call: TRBD2
cdr3_nt: TGTGCCAGCAGGAGGGAAGCGGGGGTCTACGAGCAGTACTTC
cdr3_aa: CASRREAGVYEQYF

v_call: TRBV12-2
j_call: TRBJ1-1
clone_size: few
d_call: -
cdr3_nt: TGTGCAAGTCGCTTAGCGCAAAGGAGACGGGACATGAACACTGAAGCTTTCTTT
cdr3_aa: CASRLAQRRRDMNTEAFF

v_call: TRBV29-1
j_call: TRBJ2-7
clone_size: -
d_call: -
cdr3_nt: TGCAGCGTTGAAGTGGAAGGGAGTGGCTACGAGCAGTACTTC
cdr3_aa: CSVEVEGSGYEQYF